This TCR beta chain is drawn from a study of shared clonotypes between healthy human individuals (dated by TCRdb to about 2020). Study-wide context: A couple of women and a few men aged 18 to 49 years were included in the cohort. The study deeply sequenced blood TCR repertoires of several healthy adults to estimate repertoire size and the extent of clonotype sharing between individuals. To increase sequencing depth and limit assay-specific biases, TCR repertoire library preparation and sequencing were carried out by different laboratories using diverse techniques. Per donor, leukapheresis produced somewhere between about 0.94 and 9.5 billion PBMCs. Study-wide findings and limitations: Only blood was sampled, and tissue TCR repertoires likely differ from those in blood. Because the study included a small number of donors, the genetic and exposure-history diversity represented was limited. Pairwise subsampling indicated that sequencing depth was expected to affect the degree of clonotype sharing among donors.

Note on this clone: The target of this receptor is not known. Nothing much larger sits one base from this clone, and base qualities are not available.

Using the deep immunoSEQ assay, multiplex PCR amplified TCR CDR3 regions from genomic DNA. Extracted genomic DNA from each cell subset was spread evenly across all wells of several immunoSEQ 96-well plates, with each plate serving as a replicate. For unsorted PBMC, about 270 ng of genomic DNA, equivalent to about 30,000 T cell genomes, went into each replicate PCR. Unsorted PBMC genomic DNA was sequenced across ten immunoSEQ deep assay plates. Purified libraries were measured with a Qubit 3.0 fluorometer, size-checked on a Bioanalyzer 2100, and measured again with the KAPA Library Quantification kit. Every immunoSEQ 96-well plate was sequenced on a separate single-read 150-cycle Illumina NextSeq 550 flow cell. In the authors' own workflow: The immunoSEQ output contained only junctional sequences without quality scores, so filtering could not match that applied to full-length reads. Sequences were annotated with PyIR, a Python wrapper for IgBLAST v1.9, and V/J genes and CDR3 were assigned using IMGT germline references. Any read was removed if the V/J assignment was weak (E-value above 1e-6), the CDR3 was missing, or the read contained stop codons, out-of-frame junctions, or ambiguous translated residues. V3J clonotypes were defined as sequences sharing the same inferred V gene, J gene, and CDR3 amino acid sequence. To compute the percentage overlap between repertoires, the number of shared unique clonotypes was divided by the size of the smaller repertoire. Richness of each repertoire was evaluated using RTK rarefaction, the Chao1 estimator, and Recon v2.1 estimates of unobserved clonotypes. The source is immuneACCESS, and TCRdb retained only in-frame sequences with V and J called. Part of the clones is not carried over; for the studies checked, unresolved V genes explain less than half of this, and the remainder is unexplained. V and J calls and clone size follow that table, whereas D and trimming were derived from the DNA. The sample table contains hundreds of thousands of clones; only one count was recorded for about 85% of them. Together, the top ten hold over 10% of the sample.

Healthy HIV-negative adults with no recently reported acute infections or vaccinations were included as donors. All donors were Caucasian adults living in Nashville, Tennessee, USA. For unsorted samples, 85 million to 100 million PBMCs were counted, and genomic DNA was extracted using the QIAamp DNA Blood Mini kit. Blood was obtained by leukapheresis, after which PBMCs were separated by Ficoll-Histopaque density gradient centrifugation and cryopreserved in liquid nitrogen vapor phase. The source is a woman between 40 and 55 years old in good health. Some clones in this sample may be carry-over from other donors' samples. The source material was PBMCs.

The DNA sequence is TGTGCCAGCAGCTTAAGAGCTAGCGGCGAGACCCAGTACTTC. The resulting protein is CASSLRASGETQYF. The V and J genes are TRBV7-8 and TRBJ2-5, and TRBD2 aligns with 7 junction nucleotides. CDR1 and CDR2, looked up from the germline V gene, are SGHVS and FQNEAQ. Clipping removes 2 bases from V and 5 bases from J, with 5 as the unmatched junction base count. The CDR3 has 14 amino acids, counting the end cysteine and phenylalanine. The retained sequence is limited to the CDR3, 42 bases, with the frame set at the first base.